The 23 T cell receptor beta chains presented below share a single source sample, sequenced in a study of tumor-infiltrating lymphocytes in primary liver carcinoma. From approximately 0.5 ug of total RNA, TCR beta-specific cDNA was reverse-transcribed using a constant-region primer. Three rounds of nested multiplex PCR with slightly modified ARM-PCR produced TCR beta libraries. Use of TRBV1-TRBV30 forward primers with a C-beta reverse primer characterized the first two PCR rounds, which lasted around 9 cycles each. A single record per CDR3 protein comes from TCRdb applying MiXCR to the multiplex PCR reads. Here the sample spans approximately 92,000 distinct CDR3 sequences, around 63% being singletons. Unsorted bulk tissue (roughly 19-31 mg) underwent RNA and DNA co-extraction. Sample: liver tumor tissue from sampling region 5. Subset noted: tumor region T5, tumor centre. These TCRs come from a woman between 55 and 75 years old with primary liver carcinoma and hepatitis B virus infection.

V gene TRBV19 combines with J gene TRBJ2-2, with 8 bases matching TRBD1. This CDR3 is built from 15 residues. V gave up 6 bases and J gave up 4 bases; unmatched junction bases: 7. Germline values: CDR1 LNHDA, CDR2 SQIVND (reference sequence). Here the CDR3 reads CASRMDRASTGELFF. In DNA, the CDR3 is TGTGCCAGTAGAATGGACAGGGCGAGCACCGGGGAGCTGTTTTTT. Using reference TRBV19 and TRBJ2-2 for the parts outside the CDR3, the full variable domain is DGGITQSPKYLFRKEGQNVTLSCEQNLNHDAMYWYRQDPGQGLRLIYYSQIVNDFQKGDIAEGYSVSREKKESFPLTVTSAQKNPTAFYLCASRMDRASTGELFFGEGSRLTVL.

Notes on this clonotype: This may come from a read error, since a much larger clone is one base off. This rearrangement joins TRBV29-1 to TRBJ2-7; D remains unclear. In germline, CDR1 is SQVTM, CDR2 ANQGSEA. The CDR3 has 11 residues. CDR3 sequence: CRVEILDEQYF. CDR3 DNA sequence: TGCAGGGTTGAAATTCTGGACGAGCAGTACTTC.

This clonotype was observed at least ten times. The CDR3 nucleotides are TGTGCCTGGAGACTAGCGGGAGGTAATGAGCAGTTCTTC. Its protein is CAWRLAGGNEQFF. The V call is TRBV30, the J call TRBJ2-1; TRBD2 aligns across 12 bases. J lost 7 bases, V lost 3 bases, and 1 base had no gene match. Per germline, CDR1 GTSNPN and CDR2 SVGIG (reference sequence). CDR3 size: 13 residues.

This clonotype was counted a single time. The CDR3 region is CASSLYAGGDNEQFF. Here the CDR3 DNA reads TGTGCCAGCAGTTTATATGCTGGAGGCGACAATGAGCAGTTCTTC. The rearrangement joins TRBV28 to TRBJ2-1; tentative D call: TRBD2 (5 bases). CDR3 length: 15 residues. V lost 1 base, J lost 5 bases, and 12 bases lay in between. Germline V gene data show CDR1 as MDHEN and CDR2 as SYDVKM.

As concerns this clonotype: The conserved final phenylalanine or tryptophan is absent from the CDR3, which likely points to a read error. This rearrangement joins TRBV29-1 to TRBJ2-1; D not resolved. Looked up from germline, CDR1 is SQVTM and CDR2 is ANQGSEA. CDR3 length: 12 amino acids. V shed 3 bases and J shed 0 bases, with 3 bases lying between them. The CDR3 sequence is CSVDGSYNEQFL. The CDR3 DNA is TGCAGCGTTGACGGCTCCTACAATGAGCAGTTCTTG.

To note about this clonotype: At one of its ends the junction is not consistent with the germline gene, which may arise from a read error. The chain employs TRBV28 and TRBJ2-3; TRBD2 aligns across 11 bases. The germline V gene encodes CDR1 MDHEN and CDR2 SYDVKM. CDR3 length: 15 amino acids. CDR3 in amino acids: CATSLLAGATDTQYF. In nucleotides, the CDR3 is TGTGCCACCAGTTTACTAGCGGGAGCCACAGATACGCAGTATTTT.

This clonotype showed up many times. The chain couples TRBV5-8 to TRBJ2-3; TRBD2 matches 7 bases. Germline CDR1 is SGHTS and CDR2 is YDEGEE. The V gene end was trimmed by 3 bases and the J gene end by 0 bases; junction bases not matched to a gene: 7. This CDR3 has 16 amino acids. CDR3 sequence (DNA): TGTGCCAGCAGCTCGACTAGCCAAGTTAGCACAGATACGCAGTATTTT. Protein sequence: CASSSTSQVSTDTQYF. Looking up the rest from reference TRBV5-8 and TRBJ2-3 gives the full variable domain: EAGVTQSPTHLIKTRGQQATLRCSPISGHTSVYWYQQALGLGLQFLLWYDEGEERNRGNFPPRFSGRQFPNYSSELNVNALELEDSALYLCASSSTSQVSTDTQYFGPGTRLTVL.

This clonotype was seen a handful of times. The V call is TRBV7-9, the J call TRBJ2-1; TRBD2 matches at 10 bases. This CDR3 is 14 amino acids long. V shed 3 bases and J 7 bases; nucleotides not matched to a gene: 3. Germline CDR1 and CDR2: SEHNR and FQNEAQ (reference sequence). CDR3 nucleotide sequence: TGTGCCAGCAGCTTGGGACTAGCGACAAATGAGCAGTTCTTC. This gives the protein CASSLGLATNEQFF.

The table lists this clonotype with a few counts. The rearrangement uses TRBV28 and TRBJ2-1; D is perhaps TRBD1 (6 bases). Per germline, CDR1 MDHEN and CDR2 SYDVKM. The CDR3 has 14 amino acids. V dropped 5 bases and J dropped 2 bases, with 10 bases sitting between them. CDR3 sequence reads: CASSPRGTYNEQFF. Written as DNA, the CDR3 is TGTGCCAGCAGTCCCAGGGGAACCTACAATGAGCAGTTCTTC. The full variable domain, completed using reference TRBV28 and TRBJ2-1, is DVKVTQSSRYLVKRTGEKVFLECVQDMDHENMFWYRQDPGLGLRLIYFSYDVKMKEKGDIPEGYSVSREKKERFSLILESASTNQTSMYLCASSPRGTYNEQFFGPGTRLTVL.

The chain links TRBV11-2 to TRBJ2-7; 10 bases align to TRBD2. In germline, CDR1 is SGHAT, CDR2 FQNNGV. CDR3 length: 15 amino acids. The CDR3 DNA sequence: TGTACCAACAGCTTAGATAGGGGGGGACTAGCGATGCAGTACTTC. It yields the protein CTNSLDRGGLAMQYF. The variable domain in full, with the rest retrieved from reference TRBV11-2 and TRBJ2-7, is EAGVAQSPRYKIIEKRQSVAFWCNPISGHATLYWYQQILGQGPKLLIQFQNNGVVDDSQLPKDRFSAERLKGVDSTLKIQPAKLEDSAVYLCTNSLDRGGLAMQYFGPGTRLTVT.

This clonotype was found many times. The V gene is TRBV5-5, the J gene TRBJ2-7; TRBD1 matches at 11 bases. The CDR3 runs 14 residues. V gave up 2 bases and J gave up 6 bases; unmatched junction bases: 4. Germline lookup yields CDR1 SGHKS and CDR2 YYEKEE (reference sequence). CDR3 amino acids: CASSFRDRGGEQYF. CDR3 in DNA: TGTGCCAGCAGCTTTAGGGACAGGGGGGGCGAGCAGTACTTC.

As concerns this clonotype: The junction departs from germline at one end; a sequencing error may be responsible. The V call is TRBV9, the J call TRBJ1-6, with D unclear. Germline CDR1 reads SGDLS; CDR2 reads YYNGEE. The CDR3 has 12 residues. The CDR3 nucleotides read TGTGCCAGCAGCGTAGACAATCCACCCCTCCGCTTT. Protein product: CASSVDNPPLRF.

Worth noting for this clonotype: At one end, the junction sequence differs from germline, possibly due to a read error. The V and J genes are TRBV28 and TRBJ2-4; 10 bases align to TRBD2. Germline CDR1 is MDHEN and CDR2 is SYDVKM. CDR3 length: 18 amino acids. Here the CDR3 reads CASSPGLAEGFGKNIKYF. For the CDR3, the DNA is TGTGCCAGCAGCCCAGGACTAGCGGAAGGGTTTGGCAAAAACATTAAGTACTTC.

The genes are TRBV6-2 or TRBV6-3 and TRBJ1-1, with a tentative D call TRBD1 (6 bases). Trimming cost V 2 bases and J 3 bases, with 25 bases left between them. Germline V gene lookup returns CDR1 MNHEY and CDR2 SVGEGT. This CDR3 spans 19 amino acids. The CDR3 DNA reads TGTGCCAGCAGTTACCCCACTTCTAGGACAGTAACCGTAGACACTGAAGCTTTCTTT. Translating gives CASSYPTSRTVTVDTEAFF.

Concerning this clonotype: A much larger clone differs from this one at a single base, so this may be a read error. This chain links TRBV28 with TRBJ2-7; D might be TRBD2 (6 bases). This CDR3 is 16 amino acids long. Germline loops: CDR1 MDHEN, CDR2 SYDVKM. CDR3: CANSIWGVAATYEQYF. Here the CDR3 DNA reads TGTGCCAACAGTATCTGGGGGGTAGCGGCTACCTACGAGCAGTACTTC. Looking up the rest from reference TRBV28 and TRBJ2-7 gives the full variable domain: DVKVTQSSRYLVKRTGEKVFLECVQDMDHENMFWYRQDPGLGLRLIYFSYDVKMKEKGDIPEGYSVSREKKERFSLILESASTNQTSMYLCANSIWGVAATYEQYFGPGTRLTVT.

This clonotype has at least ten counts. The chain recombines TRBV30 with TRBJ1-5; D may be TRBD1 (6 bases). Trimming pared 0 bases from V and 4 bases from J, leaving 7 bases between. This CDR3 is 13 amino acids long. In germline, CDR1 is GTSNPN, CDR2 SVGIG (reference sequence). CDR3 amino acids: CAWSVQGNQPQHF. The DNA for the CDR3 is TGTGCCTGGAGTGTTCAGGGGAATCAGCCCCAGCATTTT.

This clonotype was recorded many times. This chain joins TRBV5-6 and TRBJ1-1; a possible D gene is TRBD1 (5 bases). The length of the CDR3 is 14 residues. Trimming shortened V by 4 bases and J by 4 bases, and 14 bases separated the two germline ends. Per germline, CDR1 SGHDT and CDR2 YYEEEE. CDR3 nucleotide sequence: TGTGCCAGCAGCCTGTGGGGCGAAGCCACTGAAGCTTTCTTT. Its translation is CASSLWGEATEAFF.

The chain is built from TRBV11-3 and TRBJ2-1, with D possibly being TRBD2 (6 bases). Trimming cost V 4 bases and J 15 bases, with 25 bases left between them. CDR3 length: 15 residues. CDR1 and CDR2 from the germline V gene are SGHNT and YENEEA. The DNA of the CDR3 is TGTGCCAGCAGCTCAGATGGAGGGGTCTACAATGAGGTGTTCTTC. Translation gives CASSSDGGVYNEVFF.

This clonotype was picked up a small number of times. This may arise from a read error, as a much more abundant clone is one base away. The gene calls are TRBV12-3 or TRBV12-4 and TRBJ2-1; D is possibly TRBD1 (6 bases). The CDR3 is made up of 11 amino acids. V shed 7 bases and J shed 10 bases, with 11 bases lying between them. Here the CDR3 reads CASNIGTEQFF. The DNA of the CDR3 is TGTGCCAGCAATATAGGGACAGAGCAGTTCTTC.

The chain uses TRBV20-1 and TRBJ2-1; D not certain. Germline CDR1 reads DFQATT; CDR2 reads SNEGSKA (reference sequence). The V end was cut by 4 bases, the J end by 0 bases, with 10 bases between. The CDR3 spans 14 residues. CDR3: CSANFFSSYNEQFF. The CDR3 DNA follows: TGCAGTGCTAATTTTTTTAGCTCCTACAATGAGCAGTTCTTC.

About this clonotype itself: A much larger clone is a single base away; this may be a read error. This chain connects TRBV28 to TRBJ1-2; tentatively, D is TRBD1 (5 bases). V lost 4 bases and J 12 bases, leaving 21 bases between the germline ends. CDR1 MDHEN and CDR2 SYDVKM come from the germline V gene. The CDR3 spans 14 residues. The CDR3: CASSSPGRGRVDTF. In DNA, the CDR3 is TGTGCCAGCAGTTCCCCGGGACGGGGGAGGGTGGACACCTTC.

On this clonotype itself: This may be a read error, as it is one base from a much larger clone. The chain joins TRBV5-6 to TRBJ1-2; D is uncertain. The germline CDR1 and CDR2 sequences are SGHDT and YYEEEE. The CDR3 contains 15 residues. The CDR3 spells CANSLVERTTYGYTF. CDR3 DNA: TGTGCCAACAGCTTGGTAGAGCGTACTACCTATGGCTACACCTTC.

About this clonotype: A clone one base away is much larger, so this may be a read error. V usage is TRBV24-1 and J usage is TRBJ2-3; D ambiguous. Germline V gene data show CDR1 as KGHDR and CDR2 as SFDVKD. This CDR3 spans 15 amino acids. V lost 2 bases to trimming and J lost 6 bases, with 14 bases between them. As DNA, the CDR3 is TGTGCCACCAGTGATTCCCTTATTAGCTCGGATACGCAGTATTTT. Protein product: CATSDSLISSDTQYF.